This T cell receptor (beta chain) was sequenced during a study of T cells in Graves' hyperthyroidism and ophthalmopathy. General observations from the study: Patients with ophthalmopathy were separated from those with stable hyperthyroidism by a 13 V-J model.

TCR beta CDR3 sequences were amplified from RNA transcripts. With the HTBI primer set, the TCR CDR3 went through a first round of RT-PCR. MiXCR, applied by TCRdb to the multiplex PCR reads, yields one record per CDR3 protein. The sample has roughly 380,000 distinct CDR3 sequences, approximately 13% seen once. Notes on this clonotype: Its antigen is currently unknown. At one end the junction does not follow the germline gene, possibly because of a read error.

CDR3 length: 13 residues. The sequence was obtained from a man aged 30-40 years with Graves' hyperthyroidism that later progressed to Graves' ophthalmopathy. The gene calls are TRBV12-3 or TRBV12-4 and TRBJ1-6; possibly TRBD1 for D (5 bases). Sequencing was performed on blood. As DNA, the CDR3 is TGTGTCAGCAGTCAGGGAGATAATTCACCCCTCCACTTT. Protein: CVSSQGDNSPLHF.